Detailed here is one T cell receptor (beta chain). This record belongs to a study of blood T cell repertoires in COVID-19. Study-level information: Samples representing acute and convalescent COVID-19 were sourced from the United States, Italy and Spain.

Clones were sequenced by immunoSEQ multiplex PCR, and TCRdb holds only the in-frame ones, with some missing. The data show roughly 420,000 clones, around nine tenths seen once. The source material was PBMCs or T cells enriched from blood (not recorded which). The receptor was isolated from a woman between 25 and 40 years old with acute COVID-19.

Written as DNA, the CDR3 is TGCGCCAGCAGCACCGGGTCGCGGGGGGGTTACAATGAGCAGTTCTTC. This gives the protein CASSTGSRGGYNEQFF. This chain uses TRBV5-1 with TRBJ2-1, with TRBD2 matching over 9 bases. Germline CDR1 and CDR2: SGHRS and YFSETQ. The V and J ends lost 4 bases and 4 bases, in that order; junction bases with no gene match: 9. This CDR3 has 16 amino acids.